Listed below are T cell receptor beta chains from one sample, sequenced in a study of fetal regulatory T cell absence and autoimmunity. Libraries were prepared by immunoSEQ multiplex PCR; TCRdb keeps only in-frame clonotypes and omits some of them. Of some 44,000 clones in the sample, approximately 80% were seen once. Material: cord blood. The receptors derive from a newborn boy with IPEX syndrome. Both conserved end residues are part of each CDR3. Fields, in order: clone size, D gene, V gene, J gene, CDR3 protein, CDR3 DNA. D genes are given only for firm matches. Rows may omit the clone size; those that give it use once, few, many or a size class.

NA	NA	TRBV30	TRBJ2-7	CAWSPGHPYFYEQYF	TGTGCCTGGAGTCCCGGACATCCTTACTTTTATGAGCAGTACTTC
NA	TRBD1	TRBV7-9	TRBJ1-2	CASSLAGTGANYGYTF	TGTGCCAGCAGCTTAGCGGGAACAGGGGCTAACTATGGCTACACCTTC
once	NA	TRBV20-1	TRBJ2-5	CSAVERTQYF	TGCAGTGCTGTCGAGCGCACCCAGTACTTC
NA	NA	TRBV30	TRBJ1-1	CAWTRGGRTEAFF	TGTGCCTGGACGCGGGGTGGGAGGACTGAAGCTTTCTTT
NA	NA	TRBV12-5	TRBJ2-5	CASGFLGMAETQYF	TGTGCTAGTGGTTTTCTCGGGATGGCAGAGACCCAGTACTTC
NA	TRBD2	TRBV19	TRBJ2-7	CASSEAGRPYEQYF	TGTGCCAGTAGTGAAGCGGGACGGCCCTACGAGCAGTACTTC
NA	TRBD1	TRBV7-9	TRBJ1-1	CASSPRQGASEAFF	TGTGCCAGCAGCCCTCGACAGGGGGCCTCTGAAGCTTTCTTT
few	NA	TRBV30	TRBJ2-1	CAWVHTLDYNEQFF	TGTGCCTGGGTTCACACCCTCGATTACAATGAGCAGTTCTTC
NA	NA	TRBV5-6	TRBJ1-1	CASSLGQGQSIAEAFF	TGTGCCAGCAGCTTGGGTCAGGGCCAGAGTATCGCTGAAGCTTTCTTT
NA	NA	TRBV27	TRBJ2-1	CASSSALLQGSQHYNEQFF	TGTGCCAGCAGTTCAGCCCTATTACAGGGATCTCAACATTACAATGAGCAGTTCTTC
NA	NA	TRBV6-5	TRBJ1-5	CASSEVDSNQPQHF	TGTGCCAGCAGTGAAGTCGATAGCAATCAGCCCCAGCATTTT
NA	TRBD2	TRBV2	TRBJ2-7	CASRPPGLAGAYEQYF	TGTGCCAGCAGGCCCCCGGGACTAGCGGGAGCTTACGAGCAGTACTTC
NA	NA	TRBV7-2	TRBJ2-5	CASSLAGAQETQYF	TGTGCCAGCAGCTTAGCGGGGGCCCAAGAGACCCAGTACTTC
NA	TRBD1	TRBV7-9	TRBJ2-1	CASSFLDREQFF	TGTGCCAGCAGCTTCCTGGACAGGGAGCAGTTCTTC
once	NA	TRBV7-7	TRBJ2-1	CASSAQESSYNEQFF	TGTGCCAGCAGCGCCCAGGAGAGCTCCTACAATGAGCAGTTCTTC
NA	NA	TRBV5-1	TRBJ1-1	CASSPGWGAPLEAFF	TGCGCCAGCAGCCCCGGGTGGGGGGCGCCCCTTGAAGCTTTCTTT
NA	TRBD1	TRBV7-9	TRBJ1-2	CASSSGQGVYGYTF	TGTGCCAGCAGCTCGGGACAGGGAGTCTATGGCTACACCTTC
NA	TRBD1	TRBV15	TRBJ2-5	CATSRDPGTAPSQYF	TGTGCCACCAGCAGAGATCCCGGGACAGCTCCCTCCCAGTACTTC
NA	NA	TRBV10-1	TRBJ1-1	CASSEGPWDTEAFF	TGCGCCAGCAGTGAAGGCCCTTGGGACACTGAAGCTTTCTTT
NA	NA	TRBV4-1	TRBJ2-1	CASSQLGYNEQFF	TGCGCCAGCAGCCAGCTAGGCTACAATGAGCAGTTCTTC
NA	NA	TRBV27	TRBJ2-7	CASSLWAGGTYEQYF	TGTGCCAGCAGTTTATGGGCAGGGGGGACCTACGAGCAGTACTTC
NA	NA	TRBV5-6	TRBJ1-1	CASSPGNTEAFF	TGTGCCAGCAGCCCGGGTAACACTGAAGCTTTCTTT
NA	NA	TRBV27	TRBJ2-7	CASSLGGGRYPYEQYF	TGTGCCAGCAGTTTAGGGGGCGGGAGATACCCCTACGAGCAGTACTTC
NA	TRBD1	TRBV27	TRBJ1-2	CASSFGTGGVYGYTF	TGTGCCAGCAGTTTCGGGACAGGCGGGGTCTATGGCTACACCTTC
NA	TRBD1	TRBV29-1	TRBJ1-2	CSVEDRGTGVRLYGYTF	TGCAGCGTTGAAGATCGGGGGACAGGGGTTCGACTATATGGCTACACCTTC
NA	NA	TRBV4-2	TRBJ2-1	CASSQDGNPSDEQFF	TGTGCCAGCAGCCAAGACGGGAATCCGTCCGATGAGCAGTTCTTC
NA	TRBD1	TRBV4-3	TRBJ1-4	CASSPGGTGTDEKLFF	TGCGCCAGCAGCCCAGGGGGGACAGGGACCGATGAAAAACTGTTTTTT
once	TRBD1	TRBV6-6	TRBJ1-2	CASSSGQAYGYTF	TGTGCCAGCAGCTCTGGACAGGCGTATGGCTACACCTTC
NA	TRBD2	TRBV6-5	TRBJ2-7	CASRPRGGLTEQYF	TGTGCCAGCCGCCCGCGGGGGGGCCTTACCGAGCAGTACTTC